The text below deals with one T cell receptor (beta chain). The sample comes from a study of control samples from healthy donors and cancer patients. Only in-frame clones appear in the TCRdb table, and some are missing; sequencing was by immunoSEQ multiplex PCR. The data show over 90,000 clones, 92% seen once. The CDR3 totals 15 residues. Germline CDR1 LGHNT, CDR2 FRNRAP. After removal of 3 bases from V and 7 bases from J, the junction contained 6 bases not matched to a gene. This sequence joins TRBV12-5 and TRBJ2-2; 9 nucleotides align to TRBD1. The specimen was blood. This receptor was taken from a woman under 30 in good health. CDR3 coding DNA: TGTGCTAGTGGTTTAGGGACAGGGAGAGGCGGGGAGCTGTTTTTT. This codes for CASGLGTGRGGELFF.